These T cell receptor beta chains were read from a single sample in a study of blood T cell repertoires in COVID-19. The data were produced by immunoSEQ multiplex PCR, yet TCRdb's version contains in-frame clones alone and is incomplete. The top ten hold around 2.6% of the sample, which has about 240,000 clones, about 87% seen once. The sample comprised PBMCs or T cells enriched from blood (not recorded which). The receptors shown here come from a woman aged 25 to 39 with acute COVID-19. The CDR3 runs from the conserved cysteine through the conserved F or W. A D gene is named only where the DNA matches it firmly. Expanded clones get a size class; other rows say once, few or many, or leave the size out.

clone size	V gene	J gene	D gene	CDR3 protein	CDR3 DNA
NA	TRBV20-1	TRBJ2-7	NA	CSAREGTEQYF	TGCAGTGCTAGAGAGGGCACCGAGCAGTACTTC
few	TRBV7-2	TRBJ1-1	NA	CASSSQGYTEAFF	TGTGCCAGCAGCTCCCAGGGGTACACTGAAGCTTTCTTT
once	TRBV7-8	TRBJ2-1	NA	CASSPLAVPYNEQFF	TGTGCCAGCAGCCCTCTCGCGGTCCCCTACAATGAGCAGTTCTTC
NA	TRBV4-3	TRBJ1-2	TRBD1	CASSQMDRGANYGYTF	TGCGCCAGCAGCCAGATGGACAGGGGGGCTAACTATGGCTACACCTTC
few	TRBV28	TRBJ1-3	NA	CASSLRGWAGNTIYF	TGTGCCAGCAGTTTGCGGGGTTGGGCTGGAAACACCATATATTTT
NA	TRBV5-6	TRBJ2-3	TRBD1	CASSTTQGDTQYF	TGTGCCAGCAGCACAACACAGGGGGATACGCAGTATTTT
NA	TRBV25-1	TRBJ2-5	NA	CASSERWGRARQETQYF	TGTGCCAGCAGTGAAAGGTGGGGCAGGGCAAGGCAAGAGACCCAGTACTTC
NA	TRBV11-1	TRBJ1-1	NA	CASSLIGGEAFF	TGTGCCAGCAGCTTAATCGGGGGTGAAGCTTTCTTT
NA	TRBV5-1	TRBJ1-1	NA	CASSYGGGNTEAFF	TGCGCCAGCAGCTATGGAGGCGGCAACACTGAAGCTTTCTTT
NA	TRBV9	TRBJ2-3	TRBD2	CASSAGLAGGGTDTQYF	TGTGCCAGCAGCGCGGGACTAGCGGGGGGCGGGACAGATACGCAGTATTTT
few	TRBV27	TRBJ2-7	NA	CASSFSVGQRSWEQYF	TGTGCCAGCAGTTTCTCCGTTGGACAGAGAAGTTGGGAGCAGTACTTC
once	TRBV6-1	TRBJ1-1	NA	CASSHKNTEAFF	TGTGCCAGCAGTCACAAGAACACTGAAGCTTTCTTT
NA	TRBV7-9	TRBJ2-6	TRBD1	CASSPGTGTFGANVLTF	TGTGCCAGCAGTCCCGGGACAGGTACGTTTGGTGCCAACGTCCTGACTTTC
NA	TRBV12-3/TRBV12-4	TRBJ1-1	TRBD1	CASRGDRGTEAFF	TGTGCCAGCAGGGGTGACAGGGGCACTGAAGCTTTCTTT
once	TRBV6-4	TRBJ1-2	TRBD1	CASSAGQENYGYTF	TGTGCCAGCAGCGCCGGACAGGAAAACTATGGCTACACCTTC
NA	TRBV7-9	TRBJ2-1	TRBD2	CASSPRAPGGGSYNEQFF	TGTGCCAGCAGCCCCAGAGCCCCCGGCGGGGGGTCCTACAATGAGCAGTTCTTC
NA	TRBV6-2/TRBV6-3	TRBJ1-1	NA	CASSFRGGENTEAFF	TGTGCCAGCAGTTTCCGGGGGGGAGAGAACACTGAAGCTTTCTTT
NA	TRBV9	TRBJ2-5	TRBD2	CASSPGLAGAETQYF	TGTGCCAGCAGCCCGGGACTAGCGGGGGCGGAGACCCAGTACTTC
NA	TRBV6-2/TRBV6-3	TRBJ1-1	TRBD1	CASSPLHRGRETEAFF	TGTGCCAGCAGTCCCCTCCACAGGGGAAGAGAGACTGAAGCTTTCTTT
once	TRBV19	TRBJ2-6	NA	CASSSRSEPLSGANVLTF	TGTGCCAGTAGTTCGCGGAGCGAGCCTCTATCTGGGGCCAACGTCCTGACTTTC
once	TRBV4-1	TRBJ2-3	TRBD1	CASSPHGTGTDTQYF	TGCGCCAGCAGCCCGCATGGGACAGGGACAGATACGCAGTATTTT
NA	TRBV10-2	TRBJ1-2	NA	CASSSGQSYGYTF	TGCGCCAGCAGTTCCGGACAGTCCTATGGCTACACCTTC
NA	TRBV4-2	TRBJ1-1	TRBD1	CASSQRAQGAFMNTEAFF	TGTGCCAGCAGCCAGAGGGCACAGGGGGCTTTCATGAACACTGAAGCTTTCTTT
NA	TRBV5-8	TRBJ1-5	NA	CASTTQGDQPQHF	TGTGCCAGCACCACACAGGGAGATCAGCCCCAGCATTTT
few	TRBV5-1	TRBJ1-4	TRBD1	CASSSWTGFSTNEKLFF	TGCGCCAGCAGCTCCTGGACAGGGTTTTCGACTAATGAAAAACTGTTTTTT
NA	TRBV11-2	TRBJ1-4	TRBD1	CASSSRQGDATNEKLFF	TGTGCCAGCAGCTCGAGACAGGGGGACGCGACTAATGAAAAACTGTTTTTT
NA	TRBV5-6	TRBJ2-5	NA	CASGRRRGETQYF	TGTGCCAGCGGAAGGCGCCGAGGTGAGACCCAGTACTTC
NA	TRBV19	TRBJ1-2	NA	CASSADSRYGYTF	TGTGCCAGTAGTGCCGACAGCCGCTATGGCTACACCTTC
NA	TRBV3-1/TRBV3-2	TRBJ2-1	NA	CASSQVWGGHNEQFF	TGTGCCAGCAGCCAGGTCTGGGGGGGCCATAATGAGCAGTTCTTC
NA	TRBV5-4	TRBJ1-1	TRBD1	CASSLDRGLNTEAFF	TGTGCCAGCAGCTTGGACAGGGGCCTCAACACTGAAGCTTTCTTT
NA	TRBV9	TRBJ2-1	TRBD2	CASSASTSGGVDNEQFF	TGTGCCAGCAGCGCTTCTACTAGCGGGGGGGTCGACAATGAGCAGTTCTTC
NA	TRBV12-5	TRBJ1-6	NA	CASGLSSPTSPLHF	TGTGCTAGTGGTTTGTCTTCCCCTACTTCACCCCTCCACTTT
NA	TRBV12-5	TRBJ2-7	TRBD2	CASGLRGLPSYEQYF	TGTGCTAGTGGTTTACGGGGACTACCCAGCTACGAGCAGTACTTC
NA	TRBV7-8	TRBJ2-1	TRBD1	CASSYMGQGLNEQFF	TGTGCCAGCAGCTATATGGGACAGGGGTTAAATGAGCAGTTCTTC
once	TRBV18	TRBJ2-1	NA	CASSPQEGWEFF	TGTGCCAGCTCACCACAGGAGGGTTGGGAGTTCTTC
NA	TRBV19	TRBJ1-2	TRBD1	CASSRSGTGVYGYTF	TGTGCCAGTAGTAGATCCGGGACAGGCGTCTATGGCTACACCTTC
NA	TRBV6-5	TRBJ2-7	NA	CASTKFRGSSYEQYF	TGTGCCAGCACTAAATTTCGGGGGAGCTCCTACGAGCAGTACTTC
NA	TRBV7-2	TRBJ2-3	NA	CASSMRPAGRRTDTQYF	TGTGCCAGCAGCATGAGGCCCGCGGGGAGGCGTACAGATACGCAGTATTTT
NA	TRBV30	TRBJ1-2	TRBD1	CAWKEGGGGYTF	TGTGCCTGGAAAGAAGGGGGCGGTGGCTACACCTTC
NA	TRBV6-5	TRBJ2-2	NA	CASMRSRVYTGELFF	TGTGCCAGCATGCGATCCAGGGTGTACACCGGGGAGCTGTTTTTT
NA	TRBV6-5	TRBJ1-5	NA	CASSYSPQGIQPQHF	TGTGCCAGCAGTTACTCGCCACAGGGTATTCAGCCCCAGCATTTT
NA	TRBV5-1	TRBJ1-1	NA	CASSLHREIGTEAFF	TGCGCCAGCAGCTTACACAGGGAAATAGGCACTGAAGCTTTCTTT
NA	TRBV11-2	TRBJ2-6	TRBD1	CASSHLRGQGALGANVLTF	TGTGCCAGCAGCCACCTCAGGGGACAGGGGGCACTGGGGGCCAACGTCCTGACTTTC
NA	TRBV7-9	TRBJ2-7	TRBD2	CASSLESSGEQYF	TGTGCCAGCAGCTTAGAGTCTAGCGGGGAGCAGTACTTC
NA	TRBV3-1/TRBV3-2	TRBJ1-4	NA	CASSQDDPGAVRFF	TGTGCCAGCAGCCAAGACGACCCAGGGGCCGTGAGGTTTTTT